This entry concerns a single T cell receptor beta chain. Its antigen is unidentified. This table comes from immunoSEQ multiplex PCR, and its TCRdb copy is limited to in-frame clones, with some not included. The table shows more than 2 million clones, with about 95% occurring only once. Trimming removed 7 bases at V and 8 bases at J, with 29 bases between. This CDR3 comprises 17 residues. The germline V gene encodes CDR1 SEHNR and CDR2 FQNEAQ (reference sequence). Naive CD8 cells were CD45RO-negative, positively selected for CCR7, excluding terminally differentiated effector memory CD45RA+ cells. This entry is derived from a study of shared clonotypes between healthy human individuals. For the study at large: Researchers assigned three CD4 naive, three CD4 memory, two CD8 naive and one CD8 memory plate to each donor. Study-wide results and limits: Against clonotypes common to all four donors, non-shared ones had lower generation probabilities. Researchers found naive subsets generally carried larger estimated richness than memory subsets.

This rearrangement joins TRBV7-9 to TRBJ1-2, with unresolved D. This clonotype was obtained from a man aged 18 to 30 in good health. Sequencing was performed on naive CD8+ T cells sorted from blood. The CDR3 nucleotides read TGTGCCAGCACAACCCTCCCCACGGAGGTGGAGGTTTTCGGCTACACCTTC. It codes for CASTTLPTEVEVFGYTF.